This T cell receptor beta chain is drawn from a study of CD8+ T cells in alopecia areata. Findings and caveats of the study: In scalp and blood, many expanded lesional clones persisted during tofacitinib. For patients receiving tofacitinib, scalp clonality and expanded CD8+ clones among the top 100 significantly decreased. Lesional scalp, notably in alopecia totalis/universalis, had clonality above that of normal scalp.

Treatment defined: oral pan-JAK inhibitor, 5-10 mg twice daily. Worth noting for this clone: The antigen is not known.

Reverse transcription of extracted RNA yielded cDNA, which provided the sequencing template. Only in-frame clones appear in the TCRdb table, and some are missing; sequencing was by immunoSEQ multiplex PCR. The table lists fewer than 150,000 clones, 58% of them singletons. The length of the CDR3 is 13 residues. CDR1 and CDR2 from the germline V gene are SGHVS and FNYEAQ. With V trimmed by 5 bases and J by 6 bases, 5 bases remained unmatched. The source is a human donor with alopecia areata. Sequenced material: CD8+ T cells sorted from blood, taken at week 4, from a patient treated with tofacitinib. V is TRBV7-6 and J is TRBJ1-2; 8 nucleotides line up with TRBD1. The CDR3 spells CASSQQGENGYTF. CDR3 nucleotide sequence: TGTGCCAGCAGCCAACAGGGGGAAAATGGCTACACCTTC.